This T cell receptor beta chain was found in a study of CD8 T cells in Susac syndrome. It was with random hexamers that roughly 0.5 to 1 ug RNA was reverse transcribed. TCRdb passed the immunoSEQ multiplex PCR reads through MiXCR, listing each CDR3 protein once. The top ten hold roughly 0.099% of the sample, which has approximately 120,000 distinct CDR3 sequences, 90% to 96% seen once. CDR1 is MNHNY and CDR2 is SVGAGI in the germline V gene (reference sequence). CDR3 length: 15 amino acids. The junction had 7 bases not matched to a gene; V was cut back by 6 bases and J by 3 bases. CD8+ and CD4+ T cells from blood underwent TCR beta sequencing. Isolation of CD8+ and CD4+ T cells was performed negatively, whereas enrichment of TEMRA cells was done by FACS.

This rearrangement joins TRBV6-6 to TRBJ2-7, with 11 bases fitting TRBD1. This receptor was taken from a human donor in good health. Sequenced sample: CD4+ T cells from PBMCs. CDR3 region: CASSRGTGGNYEQYF. The CDR3, as DNA: TGTGCCAGCAGCCGCGGGACAGGGGGGAACTACGAGCAGTACTTC.